This T cell receptor beta chain emerged from a study of cytomegalovirus exposure and HLA in healthy donors. As for the study in general: There were 85 million or so unique TCRs (from HLA-typed donors) in an early data release. Study findings and constraints: The study labeled more than 150 TCR beta chains cytomegalovirus-associated. What a later analysis showed was that several of the most significant clusters appeared linked to common viral pathogens. Analysis was carried out at a later point, and it linked a missense DCLRE1C variant to TCR beta V- and J-gene trimming.

Regarding this clone: Its antigen is as yet unknown.

It was with 60 Vbeta and 13 Jbeta primers that the PCR ran. Libraries were prepared by immunoSEQ multiplex PCR; TCRdb keeps only in-frame clonotypes and omits some of them. The data hold 50,000 to 75,000 clones, with more than 70% observed a single time. V was trimmed by 7 bases and J by 5 bases, leaving 7 bases between them. CDR1 is LNHDA and CDR2 is SQIVND in the germline V gene (reference sequence). CDR3 length: 11 residues. The specimen was PBMCs. The V and J genes are TRBV19 and TRBJ2-3, with D maybe TRBD1 (5 bases). The receptor's source is a man younger than 45 in good health and CMV-seropositive. CDR3 protein: CASTRGDTQYF. The CDR3 coding sequence is TGTGCCAGTACTAGGGGAGATACGCAGTATTTT.